This T cell receptor (beta chain) is from a study of blood T cell repertoires in COVID-19. Study background: Nucleic acid was either cDNA or gDNA, and it came from T cells, B-cell-depleted T cells, or PBMCs.

This clone was detected once. V lost 7 bases, J lost 5 bases, and 12 bases lay in between. The CDR3 consists of 12 residues. Some clones are missing from TCRdb's copy, which holds only in-frame ones; the method was immunoSEQ multiplex PCR. The table has 75,000 to 100,000 clones, roughly 82% seen once. Sequencing input: peripheral blood. This clonotype was sampled from a man aged 50-59 years with active or convalescent COVID-19. The chain employs TRBV12-3 or TRBV12-4 and TRBJ2-7, with D unresolved. CDR3 sequence reads: CASTLESHEQYF. The CDR3 nucleotides read TGTGCCAGCACCCTGGAGAGCCACGAGCAGTACTTC.